This T cell receptor beta chain comes out of a study of T cells in Graves' hyperthyroidism and ophthalmopathy. The germline V gene has CDR1 SGHTA and CDR2 FQGNSA. V lost 5 bases and J 6 bases, leaving 17 bases between the germline ends. The CDR3 is 14 residues long. The investigators amplified TCR beta CDR3 regions from RNA transcripts. HTBI primers drove first-round RT-PCR of the TCR CDR3. TCRdb itself ran the multiplex PCR reads through MiXCR, one entry per CDR3 protein. Found here are fewer than 750,000 distinct CDR3 sequences, about 15% of them singletons; the top ten hold about an eighth. This clonotype has ten or more counts.

The chain employs TRBV7-2 and TRBJ2-7; D may be TRBD1 (5 bases). Sample: blood. The sequence was collected from a woman aged 45-59 years with Graves' ophthalmopathy. DNA of the CDR3: TGTGCCAGCAGCCGACCCAGGGCAGGGATCGAGCAGTACTTC. This gives the protein CASSRPRAGIEQYF.